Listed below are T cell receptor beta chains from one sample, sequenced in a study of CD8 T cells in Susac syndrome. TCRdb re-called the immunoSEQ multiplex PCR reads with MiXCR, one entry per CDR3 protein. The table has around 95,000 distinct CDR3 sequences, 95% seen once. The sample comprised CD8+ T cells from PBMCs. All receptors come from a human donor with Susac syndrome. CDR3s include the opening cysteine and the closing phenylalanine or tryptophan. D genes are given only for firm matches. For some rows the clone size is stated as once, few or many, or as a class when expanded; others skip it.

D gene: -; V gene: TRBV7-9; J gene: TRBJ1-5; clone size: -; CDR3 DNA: TGTGCCAGCAGCTACATCAATCAGCCCCAGCATTTT; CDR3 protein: CASSYINQPQHF
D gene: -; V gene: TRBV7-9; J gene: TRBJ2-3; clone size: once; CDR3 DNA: TGTGCCAGCAGCCCTTCCCTGGCGGCTCCTTTT; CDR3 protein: CASSPSLAAPF
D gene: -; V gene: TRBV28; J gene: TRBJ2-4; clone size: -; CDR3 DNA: TGTGCCAGCAGTTTACTCCTGGCGCGAAACATTCAGTACTTC; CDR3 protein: CASSLLLARNIQYF
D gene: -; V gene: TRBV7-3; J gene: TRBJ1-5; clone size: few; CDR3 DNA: TGTGCCAGCAGCATCGAGACAGGCTCTAATCAGCCCCAGCATTTT; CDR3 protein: CASSIETGSNQPQHF
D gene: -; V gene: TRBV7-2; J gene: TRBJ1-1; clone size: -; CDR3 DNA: TGTGCCAGCAGCTTGTGGGCCCATCGACGGTTAACGAACACTGAAGCTTTCTTT; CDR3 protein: CASSLWAHRRLTNTEAFF
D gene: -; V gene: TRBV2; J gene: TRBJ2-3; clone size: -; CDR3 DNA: TGTGCCAGCAGTGTTTGGAGAAAATACACAGATACGCAGTATTTT; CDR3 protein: CASSVWRKYTDTQYF
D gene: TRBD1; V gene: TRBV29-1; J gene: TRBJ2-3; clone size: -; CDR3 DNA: TGCAGCGTTGCTGGAACAGGGGCGGCAGATACGCAGTATTTT; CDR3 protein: CSVAGTGAADTQYF
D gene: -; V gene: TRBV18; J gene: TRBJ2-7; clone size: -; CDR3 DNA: TGTGCCAGCTCACCTGAATCGTACGAGCAGTACTTC; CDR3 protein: CASSPESYEQYF
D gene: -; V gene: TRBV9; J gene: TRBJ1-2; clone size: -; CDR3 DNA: TGTGCCAGCAGCGAAAGGACAGCGGATGTCTATGGCTACACCTTC; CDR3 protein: CASSERTADVYGYTF
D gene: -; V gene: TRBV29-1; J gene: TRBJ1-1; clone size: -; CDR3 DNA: TGCAGCGTTGAAACCGGGATCATGAACACTGAAGCTTTCTTT; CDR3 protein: CSVETGIMNTEAFF
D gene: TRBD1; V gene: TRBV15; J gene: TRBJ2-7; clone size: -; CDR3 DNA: TGTGCCACCAGCATCGGGACAGATTACGAGCAGTACTTC; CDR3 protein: CATSIGTDYEQYF
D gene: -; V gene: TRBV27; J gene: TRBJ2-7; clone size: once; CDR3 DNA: TGTGCCAGCAGTCTCACAGGGCCTGCCTACGAGCAGTACTTC; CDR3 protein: CASSLTGPAYEQYF
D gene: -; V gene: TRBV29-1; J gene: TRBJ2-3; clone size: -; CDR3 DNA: TGCAGCGTGGTCCGGGAGTTTAGAGATACGCAGTATTTT; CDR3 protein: CSVVREFRDTQYF
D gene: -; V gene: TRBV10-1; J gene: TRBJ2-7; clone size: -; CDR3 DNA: TGCGCCAGCAGTGAGTTTTCCTACGAGCAGTACTTC; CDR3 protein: CASSEFSYEQYF
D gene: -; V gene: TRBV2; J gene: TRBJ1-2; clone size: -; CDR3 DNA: TGTGCCAGCCTTGCCACGATCTATGGCTACACCTTC; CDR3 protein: CASLATIYGYTF
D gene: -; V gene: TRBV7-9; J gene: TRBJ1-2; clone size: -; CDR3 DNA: TGTGCCAGCAGCTTCGCTCAGGGAGTGGGCCACACCTTC; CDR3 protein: CASSFAQGVGHTF
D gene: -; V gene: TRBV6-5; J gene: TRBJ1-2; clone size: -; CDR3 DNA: TGTGCCAGCAGTTCCACTCACGGGAGGGGAGTTTACTATGGCTACACCTTC; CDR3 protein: CASSSTHGRGVYYGYTF
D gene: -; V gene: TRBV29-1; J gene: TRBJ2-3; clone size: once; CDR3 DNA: TGCAGCGTTGAGTTCCCCGAGCAGTATTTT; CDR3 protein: CSVEFPEQYF
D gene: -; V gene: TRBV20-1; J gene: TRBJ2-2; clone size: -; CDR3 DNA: TGCAGTGCTATCCCTCTGCGCCACACCGGGGAGCTGTTTTTT; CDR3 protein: CSAIPLRHTGELFF
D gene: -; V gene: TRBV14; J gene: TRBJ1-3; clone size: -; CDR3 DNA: TGTGCCAGCAGCCAAGACAGCTCTGGAAACACCATATATTTT; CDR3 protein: CASSQDSSGNTIYF
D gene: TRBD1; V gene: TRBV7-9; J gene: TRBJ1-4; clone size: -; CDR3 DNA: TGTGCCAGCAGCCTGGGACAGGGTAAACTGTTTTTT; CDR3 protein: CASSLGQGKLFF
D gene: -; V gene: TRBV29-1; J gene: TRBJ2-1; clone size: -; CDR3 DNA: TGCAGCGTTGGGACTCCCAATGAGCAGTTCTTC; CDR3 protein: CSVGTPNEQFF
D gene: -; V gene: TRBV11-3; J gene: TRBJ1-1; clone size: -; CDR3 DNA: TGTGCCAGCAGCTCGTCCCTACTGGGTGAAGCTTTCTTT; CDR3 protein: CASSSSLLGEAFF
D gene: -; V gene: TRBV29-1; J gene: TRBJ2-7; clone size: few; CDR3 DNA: TGCAGCGTTATGTCCAGTCCATCCTACGAGCAGTACTTC; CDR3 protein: CSVMSSPSYEQYF
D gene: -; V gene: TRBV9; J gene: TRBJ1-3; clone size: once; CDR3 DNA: TGTGCCAGCAGCGTAGGGAACACTGGAAACACCATATATTTT; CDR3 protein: CASSVGNTGNTIYF
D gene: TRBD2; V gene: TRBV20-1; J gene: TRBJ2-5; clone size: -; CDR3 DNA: TGCAGTGCTCTAGCGGCCCAAGAGACCCAGTACTTC; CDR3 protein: CSALAAQETQYF
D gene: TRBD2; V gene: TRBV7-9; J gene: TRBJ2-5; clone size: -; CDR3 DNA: TGTGCCAGCAGCTTAAGGGAAGCGGGGGAGACCCAGTACTTC; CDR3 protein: CASSLREAGETQYF
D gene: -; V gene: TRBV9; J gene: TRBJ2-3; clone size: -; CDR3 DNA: TGTGCCAGCAGCGTACTCAGCGGGACAGATACGCAGTATTTT; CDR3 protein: CASSVLSGTDTQYF
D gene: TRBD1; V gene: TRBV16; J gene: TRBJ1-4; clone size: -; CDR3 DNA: TGTGCCAGCAGCCTTGGGACAGGGCGAAGTAATGAAAAACTGTTTTTT; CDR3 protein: CASSLGTGRSNEKLFF
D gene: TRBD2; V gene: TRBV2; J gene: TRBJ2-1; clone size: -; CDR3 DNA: TGTGCCAGCAGGGTGACTAGCAACGAGCAGTTCTTC; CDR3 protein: CASRVTSNEQFF
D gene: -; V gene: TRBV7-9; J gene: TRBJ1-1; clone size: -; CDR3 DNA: TGTGCCATCGGGGCGGTGAACACTGAAGCTTTCTTT; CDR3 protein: CAIGAVNTEAFF
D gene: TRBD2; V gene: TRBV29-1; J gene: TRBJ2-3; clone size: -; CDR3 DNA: TGCAGCGTTCCCCGAGCGGGAGGTTTAGATACGCAGTATTTT; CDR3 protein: CSVPRAGGLDTQYF
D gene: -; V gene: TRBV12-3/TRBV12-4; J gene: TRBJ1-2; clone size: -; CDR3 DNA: TGTGCCAGCAGTTTGGCGGGGGCGACTAACTATGGCTACACCTTC; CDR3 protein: CASSLAGATNYGYTF
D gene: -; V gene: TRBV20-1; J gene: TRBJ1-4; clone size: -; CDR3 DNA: TGCAGTGCTAGAGATGGCCGGGGAGTGGCTAATGAAAAACTGTTTTTT; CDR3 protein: CSARDGRGVANEKLFF
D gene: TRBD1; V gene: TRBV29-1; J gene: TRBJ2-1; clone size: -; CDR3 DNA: TGCAGCGTTGATCCGGACAGGGTGAGCAATGAGCAGTTCTTC; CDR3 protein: CSVDPDRVSNEQFF
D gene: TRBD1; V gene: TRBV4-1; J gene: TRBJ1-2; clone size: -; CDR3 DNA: TGCGCCAGCAGCCCAGAGGGACAGGGGGCTTCGGGCTACACCTTC; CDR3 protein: CASSPEGQGASGYTF
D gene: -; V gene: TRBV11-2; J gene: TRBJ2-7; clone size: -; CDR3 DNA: TGTGCCAGCAGCTTGCGACAGAGCTACGAGCAGTACTTC; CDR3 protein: CASSLRQSYEQYF
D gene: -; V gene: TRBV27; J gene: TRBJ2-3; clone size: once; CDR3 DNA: TGTGCCAGCAGTTTACAGGCAGGGGCCCGAGGGGATACGCAGTATTTT; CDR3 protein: CASSLQAGARGDTQYF
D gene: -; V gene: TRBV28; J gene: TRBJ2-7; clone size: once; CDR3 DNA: TGTGCCAGCAGGCCACCGGACAGCATTGAGCAGTACTTC; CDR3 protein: CASRPPDSIEQYF
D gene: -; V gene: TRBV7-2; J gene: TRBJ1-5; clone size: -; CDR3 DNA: TGTGCCAGCAGCTCCACCTTTTATCAGCCCCAGCATTTT; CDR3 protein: CASSSTFYQPQHF